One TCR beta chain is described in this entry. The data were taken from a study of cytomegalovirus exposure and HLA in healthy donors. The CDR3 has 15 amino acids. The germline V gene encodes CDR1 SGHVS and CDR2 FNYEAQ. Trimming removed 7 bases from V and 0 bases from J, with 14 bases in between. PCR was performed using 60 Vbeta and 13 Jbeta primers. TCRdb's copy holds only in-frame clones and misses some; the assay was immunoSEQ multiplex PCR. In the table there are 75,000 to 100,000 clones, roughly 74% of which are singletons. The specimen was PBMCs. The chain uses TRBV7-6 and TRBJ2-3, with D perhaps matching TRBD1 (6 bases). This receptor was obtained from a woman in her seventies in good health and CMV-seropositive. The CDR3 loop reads CASKDSLRSTDTQYF. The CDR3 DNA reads TGTGCCAGCAAGGACAGTCTTCGTAGCACAGATACGCAGTATTTT.